This T cell receptor beta chain was identified in a study of shared T cell receptors in the human thymus. The sample holds a few counts of this clone. Method: immunoSEQ multiplex PCR; TCRdb's copy keeps in-frame clones and lacks some. The table lists hundreds of thousands of clones, 70% to 90% of them singletons. Trimming shortened V by 1 base and J by 4 bases, and 11 bases separated the two germline ends. The CDR3 length is 16 residues. In germline, CDR1 is SGHTA, CDR2 FQGNSA. The sample also formed part of further work on human thymus T cells. Per that study: From resections taken during corrective heart surgery, the thymus tissue was obtained. Seemingly biased V and J gene usage marked thymic and blood repertoires.

The sample taken for sequencing was thymocytes. The chain carries TRBV7-2 and TRBJ1-6, with D possibly matching TRBD1 (5 bases). This sequence originates from a girl less than two years old with a congenital heart defect. CDR3 bases: TGTGCCAGCAGCTTAGAGTTTAAGGGGTATAATTCACCCCTCCACTTT. Translating it yields CASSLEFKGYNSPLHF. Drawing the rest from reference TRBV7-2 and TRBJ1-6, the complete variable domain is GAGVSQSPSNKVTEKGKDVELRCDPISGHTALYWYRQSLGQGLEFLIYFQGNSAPDKSGLPSDRFSAERTGGSVSTLTIQRTQQEDSAVYLCASSLEFKGYNSPLHFGNGTRLTVT.